This passage covers 11 T cell receptor beta chains from one sample sequenced in a study of CD8+ T cells in alopecia areata. Once RNA had been extracted, it was reverse transcribed into cDNA to act as the sequencing template. Profiled with immunoSEQ multiplex PCR; TCRdb holds only in-frame clones, not every one. Of 150,000 to 200,000 clones in the sample, 55% were seen once. Sequenced sample: CD4+ T cells sorted from blood. These receptors were obtained from a human donor in good health.

This chain's CDR3 is CAWSETSKGGNEQFF. CDR3 DNA: TGTGCCTGGAGTGAAACCTCAAAGGGGGGCAATGAGCAGTTCTTC. The V and J genes are TRBV30 and TRBJ2-1; D tentatively fits TRBD1 or TRBD2 (6 bases each). This CDR3 is built from 15 residues. In germline, CDR1 is GTSNPN, CDR2 SVGIG (reference sequence). V dropped 1 base and J dropped 6 bases, with 16 bases sitting between them.

The genes are TRBV18 and TRBJ1-1; the match to TRBD1 covers 10 bases. Germline CDR1 is KGHSH and CDR2 is LQKENI. V gave up 3 bases and J gave up 4 bases; unmatched junction bases: 5. The CDR3 contains 15 residues. The CDR3 loop reads CASSPRQGAGTEAFF. In DNA form, the CDR3 reads TGTGCCAGCTCACCTAGACAGGGGGCGGGCACTGAAGCTTTCTTT.

This clone was found a few times. The chain links TRBV5-1 to TRBJ1-2; TRBD1 matches 10 bases. J gave up 5 bases and V 4 bases, and 2 bases lay outside the gene matches. Looked up from germline, CDR1 is SGHRS and CDR2 is YFSETQ. The CDR3 runs to 13 residues. The CDR3 spells CASSEGQGYGYTF. As DNA, the CDR3 is TGCGCCAGCAGCGAGGGACAGGGGTATGGCTACACCTTC.

Here the CDR3 reads CSGGDSFYEQYF. CDR3 nucleotide sequence: TGCAGCGGGGGGGACAGTTTCTACGAGCAGTACTTC. The V gene is TRBV29-1, the J gene TRBJ2-7, with a weak D call TRBD1 (7 bases). Germline CDR1 is SQVTM and CDR2 is ANQGSEA. CDR3 size: 12 residues. The V and J ends lost 7 bases and 3 bases respectively, with 13 bases between them.

This clone was observed a single time. The genes are TRBV29-1 and TRBJ1-1, with D possibly TRBD1 on 5 matching bases. The CDR3 has 12 residues. With 4 bases removed from V and 7 bases from J, the gap between germline ends came to 13 bases. From germline, CDR1 is SQVTM and CDR2 ANQGSEA. CDR3 protein: CSVAGSGSEAFF. CDR3 nucleotides: TGCAGCGTTGCAGGGAGCGGGAGTGAAGCTTTCTTT.

The chain has TRBV30 and TRBJ2-5; 7 bases agree with TRBD2. The CDR3 extends over 16 amino acids. The V and J ends lost 1 base and 4 bases, in that order; junction bases with no gene match: 12. Germline CDR1 GTSNPN, CDR2 SVGIG (reference sequence). The CDR3 protein is CAWSGVLAAMGETQYF. The CDR3 coding sequence is TGTGCCTGGAGTGGAGTCCTAGCGGCCATGGGAGAGACCCAGTACTTC.

The rearrangement links TRBV4-1 to TRBJ2-2; TRBD1 matches at 7 bases. This CDR3 has 16 residues. Germline trimming cut 7 bases from V and 0 bases from J; bases unmatched to any gene: 8. Germline values: CDR1 MGHRA, CDR2 YSYEKL. Written as DNA, the CDR3 is TGCGCCAGCAACTGGGACAGATATTCGAACACCGGGGAGCTGTTTTTT. This gives the protein CASNWDRYSNTGELFF.

CDR3 in DNA: TGTGCCAGCAGCTCCGGAGGTGCGTCCGATACGCAGTATTTT. This translates into CASSSGGASDTQYF. The V and J genes are TRBV7-6 and TRBJ2-3; possible D gene TRBD2, 5 bases. Germline assignment: CDR1 SGHVS and CDR2 FNYEAQ. Trimming removed 4 bases at V and 6 bases at J, with 14 bases between. The CDR3 loop spans 14 amino acids.

This chain links TRBV29-1 with TRBJ1-1, with D tentatively TRBD1 (5 bases). V was trimmed by 7 bases and J by 7 bases, leaving 10 bases between them. The germline V gene has CDR1 SQVTM and CDR2 ANQGSEA. This CDR3 is built from 10 residues. As DNA, the CDR3 is TGCAGCGGGGGAAGGGGTGAAGCTTTCTTT. This sequence encodes CSGGRGEAFF.

CDR3 in amino acids: CASSPSSSGANVLTF. Here the CDR3 DNA reads TGTGCCAGCAGCCCTAGCAGCTCTGGGGCCAACGTCCTGACTTTC. The J gene is TRBJ2-6, the V gene TRBV7-9, with D possibly matching TRBD2 (5 bases). The CDR3 is 15 amino acids. Germline V gives CDR1 SEHNR, CDR2 FQNEAQ (reference sequence). Trimming left V 5 bases short and J 0 bases short, with 8 bases between.

This chain joins TRBV30 and TRBJ1-1; 8 bases fit TRBD1. V trimming: 8 bases; J trimming: 6 bases; junction bases outside the gene matches: 17. This CDR3 spans 15 amino acids. CDR1 GTSNPN and CDR2 SVGIG come from the germline V gene (reference sequence). CDR3 protein: CARDRGPVGSSEAFF. CDR3 in DNA: TGTGCCAGAGACAGGGGACCCGTCGGTAGTTCTGAAGCTTTCTTT.